This is a list of T cell receptor beta chains from one sample in a study of blood T cell repertoires in COVID-19. Some clones are missing from TCRdb's copy, which holds only in-frame ones; the method was immunoSEQ multiplex PCR. The repertoire holds about 180,000 clones, with roughly 87% as singletons. The sample was peripheral blood. These receptors were collected from a woman in her sixties or seventies with COVID-19, enrolled during active disease. CDR3s include the opening cysteine and the closing phenylalanine or tryptophan. The order of the fields is V gene, CDR3 protein.

TRBV7-9 CASSLTSGRGEQFF
TRBV5-4 CASSPPRGRDHANEQFF
TRBV10-3 CAISDPGRNTEAFF
TRBV28 CASSRTGRNTEAFF
TRBV5-4 CASTPGTGDYEQYF
TRBV2 CASSAGLAGGSTDTQYF
TRBV13 CASSPPGGRVHEQFF
TRBV3-1/TRBV3-2 CAMLTPTYEQYF
TRBV19 CASRPTGGVYNEQFF
TRBV2 CASSGQGQNIQYF
TRBV5-1 CASSGRTGHGELFF
TRBV7-8 CASSLKRESTGELFF
TRBV2 CASSVFSAGGNNSPLHF
TRBV19 CASSIRRDTGELFF
TRBV5-5 CASSVNRGTGEKLFF
TRBV12-5 CASGSGTSGRNTGELFF
TRBV3-1/TRBV3-2 CASSPPGQHEKLFF
TRBV27 CASSSLAGDEQYF
TRBV5-4 CASSLPTGGDTTNEKLFF
TRBV9 CASSVLLAGFGGELFF
TRBV7-2 CASSLSSGQGFDTQYF
TRBV15 CATSPGANWEQFF
TRBV6-2/TRBV6-3 CASSDHSGETQYF
TRBV10-3 CAMAGGLSSYEQYF
TRBV21-1 CASSKVTGSGNTIYF
TRBV7-2 CASSSPRGGYGYTF
TRBV28 CASSKGTAWEGYTF
TRBV11-2 CASSFTGGSDEQYF
TRBV6-5 CASSYSRFSYNEQFF
TRBV2 CASSDRVENQPQHF
TRBV10-3 CASSSATFLNEQFF
TRBV6-5 CASGQNTYQPQHF
TRBV5-1 CASSISGETEAFF
TRBV2 CASRETNRVSSYEQYF
TRBV3-1/TRBV3-2 CASSLGTSTDTQYF
TRBV10-3 CAISGGQASGNTIYF
TRBV5-1 CASSLLAGEKETQYF
TRBV7-2 CASSPGRADYGYTF
TRBV6-5 CASSLSVQGALKHF
TRBV19 CASSMELAGGPGQFF
TRBV18 CASSPRRGARPDEQYF
TRBV6-2/TRBV6-3 CASSDPSGGDYGYTF
TRBV7-3 CASSFRAKETQYF
TRBV2 CASRYRVRGNQPQHF
TRBV6-1 CASSESGQIKLFF
TRBV5-1 CASRRTTSYEQYF
TRBV27 CASSLSGPPLAGGRDEQFF
TRBV19 CASSFIGTDTQYF
TRBV30 CAWSPYTGSEQFF
TRBV29-1 CSVGLLAFSYNEQFF
TRBV30 CAWMVAGGGTQYF
TRBV12-3/TRBV12-4 CASSLVSNYGYTF
TRBV30 CAWSASGRKKQETQYF
TRBV9 CASSAGTGGTTEAFF
TRBV5-1 CASSLEYSGGRETQYF